The 8 T cell receptor beta chains in this list originate from one sample, sequenced in a study of cytomegalovirus exposure and HLA in healthy donors. The PCR used 60 Vbeta and 13 Jbeta primers. Clones were sequenced by immunoSEQ multiplex PCR, and TCRdb holds only the in-frame ones, with some missing. The sample holds about 120,000 clones; about 70% are singletons and the top ten take around 10%. Material for sequencing was PBMCs. The receptors were gathered from a woman aged 40 to 50 in good health and CMV-seropositive.

J is TRBJ1-3 and V is TRBV6-1; 8 bases are a match to TRBD1. Germline trimming cut 0 bases from V and 2 bases from J; bases unmatched to any gene: 3. This CDR3 comprises 16 residues. Germline-derived CDR1 and CDR2 are MNHNS and SASEGT. The DNA of the CDR3 is TGTGCCAGCAGTGAAGCGTCGACAGGGGCTGGAAACACCATATATTTT. Its translation: CASSEASTGAGNTIYF.

CDR3 amino acids: CSAGREPVQETQYF. CDR3 in DNA: TGCAGCGCGGGGAGGGAACCCGTCCAAGAGACCCAGTACTTC. The chain uses TRBV29-1 and TRBJ2-5; 7 bases fit TRBD2. V trimming: 7 bases; J trimming: 1 base; junction bases outside the gene matches: 9. Looked up from germline, CDR1 is SQVTM and CDR2 is ANQGSEA. The CDR3 totals 14 residues.

The gene calls are TRBV5-1 and TRBJ1-1; possibly TRBD1 for D (5 bases). The CDR3 is 15 amino acids. The V and J ends lost 4 bases and 1 base respectively, with 14 bases between them. Germline V gene data show CDR1 as SGHRS and CDR2 as YFSETQ. The CDR3 reads CASSREGHSNTEAFF. As DNA, the CDR3 is TGCGCCAGCAGCCGTGAAGGACACTCGAACACTGAAGCTTTCTTT. Full variable domain (outside the CDR3, taken from reference TRBV5-1 and TRBJ1-1): KAGVTQTPRYLIKTRGQQVTLSCSPISGHRSVSWYQQTPGQGLQFLFEYFSETQRNKGNFPGRFSGRQFSNSRSEMNVSTLELGDSALYLCASSREGHSNTEAFFGQGTRLTVV.

The chain links TRBV6-5 to TRBJ2-3; 7 positions match TRBD2. This CDR3 region has 15 residues. V dropped 3 bases and J dropped 5; count of bases not matched to a gene: 8. CDR1 and CDR2 from the germline V gene are MNHEY and SVGAGI. CDR3 region: CASSYSGPSLDTQYF. The DNA for the CDR3 is TGTGCCAGCAGTTATAGCGGGCCATCTTTAGATACGCAGTATTTT.

The V gene is TRBV6-5, the J gene TRBJ1-6; tentatively, D is TRBD1 (5 bases). The CDR3 has 16 residues. Between the trimmed V and J ends, which lost 2 bases and 6 bases, there was a span of 14 bases. The germline V gene encodes CDR1 MNHEY and CDR2 SVGAGI. CDR3 sequence reads: CASSYQSGAPNSPLHF. The DNA for the CDR3 is TGTGCCAGCAGTTACCAAAGTGGGGCCCCTAATTCACCCCTCCACTTT.

V and J are TRBV19 and TRBJ2-6, with D hard to call. The CDR3 loop spans 14 amino acids. V dropped 6 bases and J dropped 0 bases, with 6 bases sitting between them. The germline gives CDR1 LNHDA, CDR2 SQIVND (reference sequence). In nucleotides, the CDR3 is TGTGCCAGTAGCCTCTCCTCTGGGGCCAACGTCCTGACTTTC. As protein: CASSLSSGANVLTF.

The rearrangement uses TRBV19 and TRBJ1-3; D may be TRBD1 (5 bases). Germline V gene sequence: CDR1 LNHDA, CDR2 SQIVND (reference sequence). With 2 bases removed from V and 0 bases from J, the gap between germline ends came to 11 bases. The CDR3 runs to 16 residues. In nucleotides, the CDR3 is TGTGCCAGTAGTATAAGGGGTTCTGACTCTGGAAACACCATATATTTT. Translating it yields CASSIRGSDSGNTIYF.

This rearrangement joins TRBV19 to TRBJ1-2; TRBD1 agrees at 8 bases. Germline lookup yields CDR1 LNHDA and CDR2 SQIVND (reference sequence). This CDR3 has 15 amino acids. The trim removed 5 bases at V and 6 bases at J, leaving 11 bases unmatched. CDR3 sequence reads: CASSSSDRVKNGYTF. The CDR3 nucleotides are TGTGCCAGTAGTTCCTCGGACAGGGTGAAGAATGGCTACACCTTC.